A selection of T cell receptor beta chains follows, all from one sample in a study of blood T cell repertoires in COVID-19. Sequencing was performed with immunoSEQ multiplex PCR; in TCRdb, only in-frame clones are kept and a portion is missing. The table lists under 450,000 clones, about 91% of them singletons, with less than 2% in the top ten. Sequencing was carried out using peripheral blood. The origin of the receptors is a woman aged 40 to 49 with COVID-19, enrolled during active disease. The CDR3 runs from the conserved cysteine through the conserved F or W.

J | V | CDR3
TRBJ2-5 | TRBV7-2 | CASSLVWAETQYF
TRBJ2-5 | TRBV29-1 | CSVLDRGETQYF
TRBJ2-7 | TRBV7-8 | CASSLAGQGYEQYF
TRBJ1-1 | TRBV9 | CASSGPGQMNTEAFF
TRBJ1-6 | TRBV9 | CASSVGQGMDNSPLHF
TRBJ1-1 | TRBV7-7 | CASSLARNTEAFF
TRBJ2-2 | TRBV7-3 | CASEEGLADTGELFF
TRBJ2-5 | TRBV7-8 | CASSLRQGLGETQYF
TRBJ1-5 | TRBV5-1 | CASSPGTGSNQPQHF
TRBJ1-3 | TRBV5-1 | CASSLVGGGNTIYF
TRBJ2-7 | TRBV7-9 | CASSSGQGKGYEQYF
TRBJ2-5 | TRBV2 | CASSEDSGLGETQYF
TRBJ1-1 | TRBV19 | CASSMGTVPNTEAFF
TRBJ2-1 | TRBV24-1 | CATAENGVSYNEQFF
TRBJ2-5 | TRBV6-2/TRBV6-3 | CASSYPDSQETQYF
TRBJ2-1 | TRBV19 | CASSFSEVYNEQFF
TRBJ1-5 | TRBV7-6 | CASSLDPGSNQPQHF
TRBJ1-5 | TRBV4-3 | CASSQDLTTIPGQPQHF
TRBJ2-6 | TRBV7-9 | CASSLGQGRLSGANVLTF
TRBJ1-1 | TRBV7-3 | CASSLSRDRNTEAFF
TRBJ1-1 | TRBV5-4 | CASSLMGHSNTEAFF
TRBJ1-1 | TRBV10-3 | CAISLGGNTEAFF
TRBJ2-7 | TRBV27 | CASSLLAGEQYF
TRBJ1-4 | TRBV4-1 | CASSLRSFTGTHIINEKLFF
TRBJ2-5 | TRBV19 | CASSLRGQGLRETQYF
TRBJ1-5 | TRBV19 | CASSPYRGRRQPQHF
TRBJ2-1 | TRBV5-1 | CASSLGQTGTNEQFF
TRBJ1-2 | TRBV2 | CASSETGPTTNYGYTF
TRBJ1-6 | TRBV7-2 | CASSPQTGAGNSPLHF
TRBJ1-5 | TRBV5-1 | CASSAGQGGANQPQHF
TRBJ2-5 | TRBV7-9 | CASSGSGYQETQYF
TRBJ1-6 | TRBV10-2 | CASSAGGVGSPLHF